The rows below give T cell receptor beta chains drawn from one sample of a study of T cell responses to AZD1222 COVID-19 vaccine. The method was immunoSEQ multiplex PCR; TCRdb's version includes in-frame clones alone and lacks a portion of them. The sample consists of over 130,000 clones, around 90% of them appearing once. This material consisted of peripheral blood, taken 28 days after the second AZD1222 dose. Every receptor here comes from an adult who received the AZD1222 COVID-19 vaccine. Each CDR3 is given with its conserved first and last residue. The order of the fields is D gene, V gene, J gene, clone size, CDR3 DNA, CDR3 protein. A D gene is named only where the DNA matches it firmly. Only part of the rows carry a size: once, few, many, or a class if the clone is expanded.

.,TRBV29-1,TRBJ2-3,.,TGCAGCGTTCTAAGGGGTCCCACAGATACGCAGTATTTT,CSVLRGPTDTQYF
TRBD1,TRBV7-2,TRBJ2-1,few,TGTGCCCGGACAGGGAGGTTAAACAATGAGCAGTTCTTC,CARTGRLNNEQFF
TRBD2,TRBV2,TRBJ2-2,.,TGTGCCAGCAGCCCGCTAGCGGGAGAGGGCACCGGGGAGCTGTTTTTT,CASSPLAGEGTGELFF
.,TRBV5-5,TRBJ1-5,.,TGTGCCAGCAGCTTGGCGGGGGCGAGCAATCAGCCCCAGCATTTT,CASSLAGASNQPQHF
TRBD1,TRBV5-1,TRBJ1-2,.,TGCGCCAGCAGCTCGGACAGGATCCATGGCTACACCTTC,CASSSDRIHGYTF
TRBD1,TRBV5-1,TRBJ1-4,once,TGCGCCAGCAGCTCCTCCGGGACAGGAACCAGTGAAAAACTGTTTTTT,CASSSSGTGTSEKLFF
.,TRBV6-1,TRBJ2-3,.,TGTGCCAGCAGTGATTGGGGTACAGATACGCAGTATTTT,CASSDWGTDTQYF
.,TRBV29-1,TRBJ1-1,.,TGCAGCGTTGAATCGGGGGGGGCTGAAGCTTTCTTT,CSVESGGAEAFF
.,TRBV7-8,TRBJ2-3,.,TGTGCCAGCAGCTTAGCGCGCTGGGGGGCCATAGATACGCAGTATTTT,CASSLARWGAIDTQYF
TRBD2,TRBV10-2,TRBJ2-1,.,TGCGCCAGCAGTGAGCCGAGTTTGACTAGCGGGAATGAGCAGTTCTTC,CASSEPSLTSGNEQFF
.,TRBV23-1,TRBJ2-1,.,TGCGCCAGCAGTCAGCCCACAGGAGTTAGCTCCTACAATGAGCAGTTCTTC,CASSQPTGVSSYNEQFF
TRBD2,TRBV27,TRBJ2-1,.,TGTGCCAGCAGCCATGGGACTAGCGGGAGTAATGAGCAGTTCTTC,CASSHGTSGSNEQFF
.,TRBV10-2,TRBJ1-1,.,TGCGCCAGCAGTCAAGCTTTGTTCGGCGGTGAAGCTTTCTTT,CASSQALFGGEAFF
.,TRBV7-9,TRBJ1-3,.,TGTGCCAGCAGCTTAGCGGTCGGCCTATCAAACACCATATATTTT,CASSLAVGLSNTIYF
TRBD2,TRBV19,TRBJ2-7,.,TGTGCCAGTAGCACGGGGGGATTAGCCTACGAGCAGTACTTC,CASSTGGLAYEQYF
TRBD2,TRBV27,TRBJ2-2,.,TGTGCCAGCAGGCGGACTAGCGGGAACACCGGGGAGCTGTTTTTT,CASRRTSGNTGELFF
.,TRBV30,TRBJ1-6,.,TGTGCCTGGAGTGTGGGCGGAAACTATAATTCACCCCTCCACTTT,CAWSVGGNYNSPLHF
.,TRBV6-5,TRBJ2-1,.,TGTGCCAGCAGCCTGGACTACAGCTCCTACAATGAGCAGTTCTTC,CASSLDYSSYNEQFF
.,TRBV12-3/TRBV12-4,TRBJ2-7,.,TGTGCCAGCAGTTGGGTGCTATACGAGCAGTACTTC,CASSWVLYEQYF
.,TRBV27,TRBJ2-5,.,TGTGCCAGCAGTTCCCGCCGGGGGACAGAAAAAGAGACCCAGTACTTC,CASSSRRGTEKETQYF
.,TRBV6-1,TRBJ2-1,.,TGTGCCAGCAGTGAAAGCCGATTACCGTTTGCGGGATCCTCCTACAATGAGCAGTTCTTC,CASSESRLPFAGSSYNEQFF
.,TRBV9,TRBJ2-5,.,TGTGCCAGCAGCGTAGGAATAGCGCAAGAGACCCAGTACTTC,CASSVGIAQETQYF
.,TRBV30,TRBJ1-5,.,TGTGCCTGGAGTGCGAGAGGGGCCGGCAATCAGCCCCAGCATTTT,CAWSARGAGNQPQHF
.,TRBV10-1,TRBJ2-7,.,TGCGCCAGCAGCAGTGGGGCGGGCTACGAGCAGTACTTC,CASSSGAGYEQYF
.,TRBV19,TRBJ1-1,.,TGTGCCAGTAGTATTACCGACAGCTTCACTGAAGCTTTCTTT,CASSITDSFTEAFF
.,TRBV6-5,TRBJ1-5,.,TGTGCCAGCAGAGAGACAGAGACCCATCCTCAGCCCCAGCATTTT,CASRETETHPQPQHF
.,TRBV3-1/TRBV3-2,TRBJ1-6,.,TGTGCCAGCAGCCACGGGGGCGATTCACCCCTCCACTTT,CASSHGGDSPLHF
.,TRBV7-8,TRBJ1-4,.,TGTGCCAGCAGCTTAAGTCGGGGTGCAACTAATGAAAAACTGTTTTTT,CASSLSRGATNEKLFF
.,TRBV5-1,TRBJ2-3,once,TGCGCCAGCAGCTTGGACAGGGCCCCCGCAGATACGCAGTATTTT,CASSLDRAPADTQYF
.,TRBV12-5,TRBJ2-7,.,TGTGCTAGTGGTTTGGTAGGGACAAGCGAGCAGTACTTC,CASGLVGTSEQYF
.,TRBV6-4,TRBJ1-1,.,TGTGCCAGCAGTGACCAAGGAGTGACTGAAGCTTTCTTT,CASSDQGVTEAFF
.,TRBV27,TRBJ1-6,once,TGTGCCAGCAGTTTATACACGGGAGGGCTCAGGTCACCCCTCCACTTT,CASSLYTGGLRSPLHF
.,TRBV3-1/TRBV3-2,TRBJ2-1,.,TGTGCCAGCAGCCAAGGGTTGGCTGGCAATGAGCAGTTCTTC,CASSQGLAGNEQFF
.,TRBV28,TRBJ2-2,.,TGTGCCAGCCGACTAGCCGGGGAGCTGTTTTTT,CASRLAGELFF
.,TRBV30,TRBJ1-2,.,TGTGCCTGGAGTGCGGGGGGCGGCGATGGCTACACCTTC,CAWSAGGGDGYTF
.,TRBV18,TRBJ2-7,.,TGTGCCAGCTCACCACCCTCGCAGGGCCCCTACGAGCAGTACTTC,CASSPPSQGPYEQYF
TRBD2,TRBV19,TRBJ2-1,.,TGTGCCAGTAGTATCAGGAGCGGGAGGGCCTCCAATGAGCAGTTCTTC,CASSIRSGRASNEQFF
.,TRBV7-9,TRBJ2-7,.,TGTGCCAGCAGCTTCCAGGGGATCCCCTACGAGCAGTACTTC,CASSFQGIPYEQYF
.,TRBV27,TRBJ1-1,.,TGTGCCAGCAGTTTATCCAGAAGTATGAACACTGAAGCTTTCTTT,CASSLSRSMNTEAFF
.,TRBV4-1,TRBJ1-2,.,TGCGCCAGCAGCCAAGATTTCGGCGGCGGCTACACCTTC,CASSQDFGGGYTF
.,TRBV11-3,TRBJ2-5,.,TGTGCCAGCAGCTTAGGGGGGGACAGTTACCAAGAGACCCAGTACTTC,CASSLGGDSYQETQYF
.,TRBV19,TRBJ1-4,.,TGTGCCAGTAGTACTGAAGGGACACTTGAAAATGAAAAACTGTTTTTT,CASSTEGTLENEKLFF
.,TRBV5-4,TRBJ2-6,.,TGTGCCAGCAGCTTGGGTGGGGCCTCTGGGGCCAACGTCCTGACTTTC,CASSLGGASGANVLTF
TRBD1,TRBV28,TRBJ1-5,.,TGTGCCAGCAGTCTGACAGGGGGCGGCAATCAGCCCCAGCATTTT,CASSLTGGGNQPQHF
TRBD2,TRBV4-2,TRBJ2-5,once,TGTGCCAGCAGCCAAGGGCGGGCAACTAGCGGGGCAACGCAAGAGACCCAGTACTTC,CASSQGRATSGATQETQYF
.,TRBV13,TRBJ2-3,.,TGTGCCAGCAGCTTATCAGGGATCGGTACGCAGTATTTT,CASSLSGIGTQYF
.,TRBV12-5,TRBJ1-3,.,TGTGCTAGTGGTCTATCACCGTCCCACTCTGGAAACACCATATATTTT,CASGLSPSHSGNTIYF
.,TRBV27,TRBJ1-5,.,TGTGCCAGCAGTTTAGAGCGGGGGGGATCCCAGCATTTT,CASSLERGGSQHF
.,TRBV9,TRBJ1-2,.,TGTGCCAGCAGCGAGGGGCAGGGGAACTATGGCTACACCTTC,CASSEGQGNYGYTF
.,TRBV5-5,TRBJ1-5,.,TGTGCCAGCAGCGCAGGGTCGATCGATCAGCCCCAGCATTTT,CASSAGSIDQPQHF
TRBD1,TRBV7-7,TRBJ2-7,.,TGTGCCAGCAGCACCTCAACCGGGACAGGGGCTGGCGAGCAGTACTTC,CASSTSTGTGAGEQYF
.,TRBV5-1,TRBJ1-5,once,TGCGCCAGCAGCCTGGCGGGTTATAGCAATCAGCCCCAGCATTTT,CASSLAGYSNQPQHF
.,TRBV16,TRBJ1-2,.,TGTGCCAGCAGCCAATTAGCCGTGGGGGTGACCTATGGCTACACCTTC,CASSQLAVGVTYGYTF
.,TRBV7-9,TRBJ2-7,few,TGTGCCAGCTCGGGCCCCTACTCCGAGCAGTACTTC,CASSGPYSEQYF
.,TRBV27,TRBJ2-3,once,TGTGCCAGCAGTATCGGGGTGATTAGCACAGATACGCAGTATTTT,CASSIGVISTDTQYF
TRBD2,TRBV10-3,TRBJ2-3,.,TGTGCCATCAGCGCTAGCGGGACCACCCCCACAGATACGCAGTATTTT,CAISASGTTPTDTQYF
.,TRBV4-1,TRBJ2-1,.,TGCGCCAGCAGCCAACAAGTTTACAATGAGCAGTTCTTC,CASSQQVYNEQFF
.,TRBV27,TRBJ1-5,.,TGTGCCAGCAGTTTATCGCAGGGATTTGGTCAGCCCCAGCATTTT,CASSLSQGFGQPQHF
TRBD2,TRBV7-2,TRBJ2-7,.,TGTGCCAGCAGCTGGGGACTAGCCCGCGAGCAGTACTTC,CASSWGLAREQYF